This T cell receptor beta chain originates from a study of T cells after yellow fever vaccination. MiXCR was run by TCRdb on the 5' RACE reads, yielding one entry per CDR3 protein. Of 120,000 or so distinct CDR3 sequences in the sample, about 8.8% were seen once. The CDR3 has 15 amino acids. V lost 2 bases, J lost 7 bases, and 14 bases lay in between. The chain joins TRBV12-3 or TRBV12-4 to TRBJ2-2; maybe TRBD2 (5 bases). The specimen comprised CD8+ T cells sorted from PBMCs, sampled on the day of the yellow fever booster vaccination. This clonotype originated in a man between 18 and 29 years old who received the YFV17D yellow fever vaccine. The CDR3 region is CASSLPRATDGELFF. DNA for the CDR3: TGTGCCAGCAGTTTACCGCGGGCGACGGACGGGGAGCTGTTTTTT.